This TCR beta chain was retrieved from a study of shared clonotypes between healthy human individuals. The assay was run at deep level. The protocol was immunoSEQ multiplex PCR, while the TCRdb copy is restricted to in-frame clones and leaves out a portion. The table has about 590,000 clones, over 95% seen once; the top ten hold 0.1% to 0.11%. Germline CDR1 reads SGDLS; CDR2 reads YYNGEE. V lost 3 bases to trimming and J lost 2 bases, with 12 bases between them. The CDR3 is 14 amino acids. Study-wide results and caveats: Only blood underwent sampling, and tissue repertoires likely differ.

This clone was recorded only once. The antigen remains unidentified. CD8 cells regarded as naive lacked CD45RO, were positively chosen for CCR7, and omitted terminally differentiated effector memory CD45RA+ cells. Sequenced sample: naive CD8+ T cells sorted from blood. The chain couples TRBV9 to TRBJ2-7; D is possibly TRBD1 (7 bases). This clonotype was obtained from a woman in her 30s in good health. CDR3 amino acids: CASSEEGATYEQYF. The CDR3 DNA follows: TGTGCCAGCAGCGAGGAGGGGGCGACCTACGAGCAGTACTTC.